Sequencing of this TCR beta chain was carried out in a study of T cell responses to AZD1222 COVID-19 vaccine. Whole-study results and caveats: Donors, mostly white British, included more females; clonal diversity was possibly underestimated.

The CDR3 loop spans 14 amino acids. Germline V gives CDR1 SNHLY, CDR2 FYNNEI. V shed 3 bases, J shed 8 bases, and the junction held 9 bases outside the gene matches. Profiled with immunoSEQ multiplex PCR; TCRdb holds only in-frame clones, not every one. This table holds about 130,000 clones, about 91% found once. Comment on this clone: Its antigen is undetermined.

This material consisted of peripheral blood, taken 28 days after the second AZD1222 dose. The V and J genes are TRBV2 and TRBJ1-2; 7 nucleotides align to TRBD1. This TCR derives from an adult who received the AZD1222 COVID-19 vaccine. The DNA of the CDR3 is TGTGCCAGCAGTGAGAGGGTCCAGGGGGAAGGCTACACCTTC. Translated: CASSERVQGEGYTF.